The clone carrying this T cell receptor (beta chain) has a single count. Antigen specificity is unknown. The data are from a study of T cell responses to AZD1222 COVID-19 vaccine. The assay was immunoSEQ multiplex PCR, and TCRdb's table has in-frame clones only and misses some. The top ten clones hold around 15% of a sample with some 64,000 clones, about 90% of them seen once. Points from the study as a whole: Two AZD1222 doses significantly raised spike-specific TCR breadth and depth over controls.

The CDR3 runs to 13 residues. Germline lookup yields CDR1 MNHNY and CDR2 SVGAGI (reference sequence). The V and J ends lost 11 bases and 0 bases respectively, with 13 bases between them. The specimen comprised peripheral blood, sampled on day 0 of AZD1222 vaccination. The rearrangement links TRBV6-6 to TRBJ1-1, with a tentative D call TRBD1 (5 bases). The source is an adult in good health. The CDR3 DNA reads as TGTGCCGTCGAACAGGCGCTGAACACTGAAGCTTTCTTT. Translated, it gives CAVEQALNTEAFF.